The 5 T cell receptor beta chains in this list originate from one sample, sequenced in a study of T cell repertoires in cytomegalovirus infection. TCRdb re-called the reads with MiXCR, one entry per CDR3 protein. This sample has 150,000 or so distinct CDR3 sequences, with approximately 30% found just once. No antigen has been identified for these receptors. Sequences were derived from CD8+ T cells from cultured PBMCs, sampled from culture after CMV antigen stimulation. The receptors were gathered from a human donor in good health (CMV status not recorded). Some clones in this sample may be carry-over from other donors' samples.

This clonotype was found a few times. The chain carries TRBV7-9 and TRBJ2-7; the D is unclear. There are 13 residues in the CDR3. Deletions cut 4 bases from V and 1 base from J, with 8 bases between. Germline values: CDR1 SEHNR, CDR2 FQNEAQ (reference sequence). CDR3 amino acids: CASSSPASYEQYF. CDR3 DNA: TGTGCCAGCAGCTCACCGGCTTCCTACGAGCAGTACTTC.

Concerning this clonotype itself: One end of the junction fails to match germline, which may point to a read error. The CDR3 reads CASRLGQIGYGYTF. CDR3 DNA: TGTGCCAGCAGATTAGGACAGATCGGCTATGGCTACACCTTC. The V and J genes are TRBV7-6 and TRBJ1-2; tentatively, D is TRBD1 (6 bases). CDR1 SGHVS and CDR2 FNYEAQ come from the germline V gene. The CDR3 has 14 amino acids.

This chain joins TRBV7-2 and TRBJ2-5; 8 bases agree with TRBD2. Germline trimming cut 5 bases from V and 3 bases from J; bases unmatched to any gene: 11. The CDR3 covers 16 residues. Germline V lookup: CDR1 SGHTA, CDR2 FQGNSA. This CDR3 reads CASSTLSGGLKETQYF. DNA of the CDR3: TGTGCCAGCAGCACCCTCTCGGGGGGGTTAAAAGAGACCCAGTACTTC.

Only a few counts were recorded for this clonotype. This chain links TRBV10-3 with TRBJ1-6; 8 bases fit TRBD1. Trimming at V came to 0 bases and at J to 6 bases, leaving 1 base not matched to a gene. The germline V gene has CDR1 ENHRY and CDR2 SYGVKD. CDR3 length: 15 amino acids. In DNA form, the CDR3 reads TGTGCCATCAGTGAGTCCGGGACAGGTAATTCACCCCTCCACTTT. This encodes CAISESGTGNSPLHF.

The gene calls are TRBV6-1 and TRBJ2-1; 14 bases are shared with TRBD2. With V trimmed by 10 bases and J by 10 bases, 9 bases remained unmatched. The CDR3 runs 14 residues. Germline CDR1 reads MNHNS; CDR2 reads SASEGT. The CDR3 reads CATLTSGGAGEQFF. The CDR3, as DNA: TGTGCCACCCTGACTAGCGGGGGGGCAGGAGAGCAGTTCTTC.